The 30 T cell receptor beta chains in this list originate from one sample, sequenced in a study of T-cell reconstitution after alpha-beta-depleted transplantation in children. This sample's TCRbeta library carried unique molecular identifier barcodes. TCRdb redid the calling of the PCR reads with MiXCR, one entry per CDR3 protein. The data show approximately 340,000 distinct CDR3 sequences, 10% seen once. This specimen consisted of PBMCs from the stem cell graft donor, obtained from the stem cell graft. The receptors were sampled from a human donor who donated a stem cell graft to a child with acute lymphoblastic leukemia.

This chain connects TRBV19 to TRBJ1-1, with 7 bases identical to TRBD1. Germline values: CDR1 LNHDA, CDR2 SQIVND (reference sequence). The ends lost 0 bases at V and 7 bases at J; junction bases unmatched: 5. This CDR3 has 14 residues. This CDR3 reads CASSIEGQTLEAFF. The CDR3 region has the DNA TGTGCCAGTAGTATAGAGGGACAGACGCTTGAAGCTTTCTTT.

This clonotype was recorded many times. The chain is built from TRBV11-2 and TRBJ1-2; 7 bases agree with TRBD1. The trim removed 4 bases at V and 5 bases at J, leaving 4 bases unmatched. This CDR3 has 13 amino acids. In germline, CDR1 is SGHAT, CDR2 FQNNGV. In DNA, the CDR3 is TGTGCCAGCAGCTCGACAGGGTCGTATGGCTACACCTTC. Its protein product is CASSSTGSYGYTF. The full variable domain, its missing parts supplied by reference TRBV11-2 and TRBJ1-2, is EAGVAQSPRYKIIEKRQSVAFWCNPISGHATLYWYQQILGQGPKLLIQFQNNGVVDDSQLPKDRFSAERLKGVDSTLKIQPAKLEDSAVYLCASSSTGSYGYTFGSGTRLTVV.

The chain recombines TRBV2 with TRBJ1-5, with a weak D call TRBD1 (5 bases). V was clipped by 2 bases and J by 12 bases, with 11 bases between them. CDR3 size: 12 residues. Germline loops: CDR1 SNHLY, CDR2 FYNNEI. The DNA of the CDR3 is TGTGCCAGCAGTGAAACAGGCCTGATCCAGCATTTT. It codes for CASSETGLIQHF.

The chain has TRBV6-2 or TRBV6-3 and TRBJ1-5, with D maybe TRBD1 (5 bases). Germline V gene lookup returns CDR1 MNHEY and CDR2 SVGEGT. The ends were cut back, 0 bases at V and 7 bases at J, with 10 bases in the middle. The CDR3 has 14 residues. The CDR3 DNA reads as TGTGCCAGCAGTTACTCGGGGGGAGGCCAGCCCCAGCATTTT. It yields the protein CASSYSGGGQPQHF.

This clonotype was picked up a small number of times. This chain connects TRBV5-1 to TRBJ1-2; tentative D call: TRBD1 (5 bases). The CDR3 spans 15 residues. Germline V gene sequence: CDR1 SGHRS, CDR2 YFSETQ. The V gene lost 0 bases and the J gene lost 4 bases, with 13 bases spanning the gap. In DNA, the CDR3 is TGCGCCAGCAGCTTGGACCCGGGGGTGCTCTATGGCTACACCTTC. Translating gives CASSLDPGVLYGYTF.

This clonotype has more than one count but fewer than ten. The chain carries TRBV28 and TRBJ2-7; possible D gene TRBD2, 6 bases. With 0 bases removed from V and 3 bases from J, the gap between germline ends came to 9 bases. CDR3 length: 14 residues. CDR1 and CDR2 (germline): MDHEN, SYDVKM. The CDR3 DNA reads as TGTGCCAGCAGTTTATGGCGGGGACTCTACGAGCAGTACTTC. Residues: CASSLWRGLYEQYF.

This clonotype appeared many times. This rearrangement joins TRBV27 to TRBJ2-1; D is unresolved. Germline values: CDR1 MNHEY, CDR2 SMNVEV (reference sequence). The germline V and J ends were trimmed by 2 bases and 5 bases, with 16 bases remaining between them. This CDR3 has 16 residues. CDR3 bases: TGTGCCAGCAGTTTAAATGCCCTGACGGCCGACAATGAGCAGTTCTTC. It encodes CASSLNALTADNEQFF.

This clonotype was seen only a few times. J is TRBJ2-7 and V is TRBV5-1, with TRBD2 as a possible D gene (7 bases). V gave up 4 bases and J gave up 4 bases, with 21 bases separating them. This CDR3 region has 16 residues. CDR1 and CDR2 (germline): SGHRS, YFSETQ. The CDR3 DNA is TGCGCCAGCAGCCTGGGGGGGGGCCCGGCCGCTTACGAGCAGTACTTC. Translating gives CASSLGGGPAAYEQYF.

This clonotype has at least ten counts. The genes are TRBV7-2 and TRBJ2-2; the match to TRBD2 covers 8 bases. The junction had 2 bases not matched to a gene; V was cut back by 2 bases and J by 0 bases. Germline CDR1 is SGHTA and CDR2 is FQGNSA. The CDR3 length is 16 residues. The CDR3 sequence is CASSLSSGTNTGELFF. For the CDR3, the DNA is TGTGCCAGCAGCTTAAGTAGCGGGACGAACACCGGGGAGCTGTTTTTT.

In its sample, this clonotype was seen many times. The rearrangement joins TRBV3-1 to TRBJ1-5; D not resolved. V lost 1 base and J lost 2, with 3 bases in between. Germline CDR1 and CDR2: LGHDT and YNNKEL (reference sequence). The CDR3 is 13 residues long. The CDR3 protein is CASSQARNQPQHF. CDR3 sequence (DNA): TGTGCCAGCAGCCAAGCACGCAATCAGCCCCAGCATTTT. Full variable domain (missing parts from reference TRBV3-1 and TRBJ1-5): DTAVSQTPKYLVTQMGNDKSIKCEQNLGHDTMYWYKQDSKKFLKIMFSYNNKELIINETVPNRFSPKSPDKAHLNLHINSLELGDSAVYFCASSQARNQPQHFGDGTRLSIL.

This clonotype was picked up a small number of times. The chain uses TRBV7-9 and TRBJ1-2, with D tentatively TRBD1 (5 bases). The CDR3 runs to 16 residues. Germline-derived CDR1 and CDR2 are SEHNR and FQNEAQ (reference sequence). Deletions cut 5 bases from V and 5 bases from J, with 21 bases between. The CDR3 here is CASSVEGHRQWYGYTF. The CDR3 region has the DNA TGTGCCAGCAGCGTAGAGGGGCACCGGCAATGGTATGGCTACACCTTC.

This clonotype was counted a few times. V is TRBV29-1 and J is TRBJ2-1; TRBD1 agrees at 7 bases. Losses at the gene ends were 7 bases for V and 4 bases for J; bases not matched to a gene: 13. Germline V CDR1 and CDR2: SQVTM, ANQGSEA. The CDR3 is made up of 15 amino acids. The chain's CDR3 is CSAVLTGRTYNEQFF. CDR3 coding DNA: TGCAGCGCAGTTCTGACAGGGAGAACATACAATGAGCAGTTCTTC.

This clonotype has a count of ten or more. V is TRBV4-1 and J is TRBJ1-2; D remains ambiguous. CDR3 size: 14 residues. Trimming removed 1 base from V and 0 bases from J, with 6 bases in between. Germline V CDR1 and CDR2: MGHRA, YSYEKL. CDR3 sequence reads: CASSQVGTNYGYTF. CDR3 bases: TGCGCCAGCAGCCAAGTTGGCACTAACTATGGCTACACCTTC.

J is TRBJ2-7 and V is TRBV9; no clear D. Germline V gene sequence: CDR1 SGDLS, CDR2 YYNGEE. V gave up 4 bases and J gave up 4 bases, with 12 bases separating them. The length of the CDR3 is 13 residues. Written as DNA, the CDR3 is TGTGCCAGCAGCCCCTCCCCTGATTACGAGCAGTACTTC. It is translated as CASSPSPDYEQYF.

This clonotype has more than one count but fewer than ten. CDR3 sequence (DNA): TGTGCCAGCAGCATATCTAGCTACAATGAGCAGTTCTTC. This gives the protein CASSISSYNEQFF. The chain joins TRBV5-5 to TRBJ2-1; no firm D call. V lost 4 bases and J lost 3, with 8 bases in between. CDR1 SGHKS and CDR2 YYEKEE come from the germline V gene (reference sequence). CDR3 size: 13 residues. Using reference TRBV5-5 and TRBJ2-1 for the parts outside the CDR3, the full variable domain is DAGVTQSPTHLIKTRGQQVTLRCSPISGHKSVSWYQQVLGQGPQFIFQYYEKEERGRGNFPDRFSARQFPNYSSELNVNALLLGDSALYLCASSISSYNEQFFGPGTRLTVL.

This clonotype was seen a handful of times. The chain has TRBV7-3 and TRBJ2-1; 8 nucleotides agree with TRBD1. The junction had 6 bases not matched to a gene; V was cut back by 5 bases and J by 6 bases. The CDR3 covers 14 residues. The V gene's germline CDR1 is SGHTA and CDR2 FQGTGA. The CDR3 coding sequence is TGTGCCAGCAGCCCCGGACAGGGTATCAATGAGCAGTTCTTC. It specifies CASSPGQGINEQFF.

The chain links TRBV20-1 to TRBJ2-1; 11 positions match TRBD2. V was pared by 2 bases and J by 4 bases, with 7 bases of the junction left unmatched. Germline lookup yields CDR1 DFQATT and CDR2 SNEGSKA (reference sequence). The CDR3 has 16 residues. The DNA for the CDR3 is TGCAGTGCTAGACAACTAGCGGGAGAAGGTTACAATGAGCAGTTCTTC. This codes for CSARQLAGEGYNEQFF.

The chain carries TRBV25-1 and TRBJ2-1; no clear D. Trimming took 4 bases from V and 6 from J, leaving 7 bases between them. CDR3 size: 12 residues. Germline V gives CDR1 MGHDK, CDR2 SYGVNS. The CDR3: CASSASSNEQFF. The CDR3 coding sequence is TGTGCCAGCAGTGCTAGTAGCAATGAGCAGTTCTTC.

This clonotype was detected only a few times. The chain joins TRBV11-1 to TRBJ2-7, with D hard to call. The CDR3 sequence is 18 residues long. Between the trimmed V and J ends, which lost 7 bases and 0 bases, there was a span of 25 bases. Per the germline V gene, CDR1 is SGHAT and CDR2 is FQDESV (reference sequence). In nucleotides, the CDR3 is TGTGCCAGCATCCAGAAACCTGGTGGAACAACTGACTCCTACGAGCAGTACTTC. Its translation is CASIQKPGGTTDSYEQYF.

V gene TRBV7-8 combines with J gene TRBJ2-4; D is perhaps TRBD2 (5 bases). The CDR3 contains 17 residues. The ends were cut back, 0 bases at V and 1 base at J, with 13 bases in the middle. Germline V gene lookup returns CDR1 SGHVS and CDR2 FQNEAQ. The CDR3 is CASSLARVGRAKNIQYF. CDR3 DNA: TGTGCCAGCAGCTTAGCGCGGGTAGGGCGGGCCAAAAACATTCAGTACTTC.

This clonotype was recorded only once. The chain recombines TRBV7-3 with TRBJ2-7; weak D call: TRBD1 (5 bases). CDR1 is SGHTA, CDR2 FQGTGA, per germline. Trimming removed 5 bases at V and 0 bases at J, with 17 bases between. CDR3 length: 16 amino acids. The CDR3 loop is CASSAGQQEGSYEQYF. CDR3 coding DNA: TGTGCCAGCAGCGCAGGACAACAGGAAGGCTCCTACGAGCAGTACTTC.

V and J are TRBV20-1 and TRBJ2-1; TRBD2 matches at 8 bases. This CDR3 spans 17 amino acids. V lost 0 bases and J lost 6; bases outside the gene matches: 13. Germline CDR1 DFQATT, CDR2 SNEGSKA (reference sequence). This chain's CDR3 is CSARDVGTGGPFNEQFF. The CDR3 coding sequence is TGCAGTGCTAGAGATGTCGGTACGGGAGGGCCATTCAATGAGCAGTTCTTC.

Ten or more counts support this clonotype. The rearrangement links TRBV20-1 to TRBJ2-7, with no clear D. V dropped 1 base and J dropped 0 bases, with 10 bases sitting between them. The CDR3 covers 14 residues. Germline CDR1 DFQATT, CDR2 SNEGSKA (reference sequence). The CDR3 region has the DNA TGCAGTGCTAGAGTCAGTATCCACTCCTACGAGCAGTACTTC. This encodes CSARVSIHSYEQYF.

This chain uses TRBV7-3 with TRBJ2-1, with 7 bases fitting TRBD2. The CDR3 runs to 16 residues. In germline, CDR1 is SGHTA, CDR2 FQGTGA. Germline trimming cut 4 bases from V and 0 bases from J; bases unmatched to any gene: 6. The CDR3 sequence is CASSSRGGSSYNEQFF. CDR3 DNA sequence: TGTGCCAGCAGCTCACGCGGCGGGAGCTCCTACAATGAGCAGTTCTTC.

The CDR3 region is CASSFRGREGYTF. The CDR3 DNA reads TGTGCCAGCAGTTTTCGGGGCAGAGAAGGCTACACCTTC. This chain joins TRBV12-3 or TRBV12-4 and TRBJ1-2; a weak D match, TRBD1 (5 bases). Trimming removed 3 bases at V and 8 bases at J, with 13 bases between. CDR3 length: 13 residues.

The chain joins TRBV7-3 to TRBJ2-1; D not resolved. Trimming took off 1 base at V and 6 bases at J, with 10 bases between the two ends. This CDR3 contains 14 residues. The germline gives CDR1 SGHTA, CDR2 FQGTGA. The CDR3: CASSLMGSPNEQFF. CDR3 nucleotide sequence: TGTGCCAGCAGCTTAATGGGTAGTCCCAATGAGCAGTTCTTC.

A few counts support this clonotype. The rearrangement links TRBV7-2 to TRBJ2-5, with D maybe TRBD1 (6 bases). The CDR3 contains 15 residues. Trimming stripped 1 base from V and 5 bases from J, with 14 bases between. Per the germline V gene, CDR1 is SGHTA and CDR2 is FQGNSA. The CDR3 sequence: CASSLGGVRGETQYF. The CDR3 DNA reads TGTGCCAGCAGCTTAGGTGGGGTTAGGGGGGAGACCCAGTACTTC.

A few counts support this clonotype. The chain joins TRBV3-1 to TRBJ1-1; 9 nucleotides align to TRBD1. The CDR3 is 15 amino acids. The germline V gene has CDR1 LGHDT and CDR2 YNNKEL (reference sequence). With 3 bases clipped from V and 4 bases from J, the junction kept 6 bases outside the gene matches. CDR3 sequence: CASSQRTGGGTEAFF. The CDR3 nucleotides are TGTGCCAGCAGCCAGCGAACAGGGGGCGGCACTGAAGCTTTCTTT. Based on the CDR3 plus reference TRBV3-1 and TRBJ1-1, the full variable domain is DTAVSQTPKYLVTQMGNDKSIKCEQNLGHDTMYWYKQDSKKFLKIMFSYNNKELIINETVPNRFSPKSPDKAHLNLHINSLELGDSAVYFCASSQRTGGGTEAFFGQGTRLTVV.

In this sample, this clonotype turned up many times. The chain carries TRBV6-5 and TRBJ2-7; D possibly corresponds to TRBD1 (5 bases). CDR1 MNHEY and CDR2 SVGAGI come from the germline V gene. With 4 bases removed from V and 0 bases from J, the gap between germline ends came to 7 bases. This CDR3 has 13 amino acids. This CDR3 is CASSLRGSYEQYF. CDR3 coding DNA: TGTGCCAGCAGTTTAAGGGGCTCCTACGAGCAGTACTTC.

This clonotype was detected a few times. This chain joins TRBV6-1 and TRBJ2-7; 9 bases align to TRBD2. V gave up 5 bases and J gave up 3 bases; unmatched junction bases: 14. The germline V gene has CDR1 MNHNS and CDR2 SASEGT. The CDR3 runs to 17 residues. CDR3 in amino acids: CASSRGGGQLLGYEQYF. The CDR3 nucleotides read TGTGCCAGCAGTCGCGGGGGGGGTCAACTACTAGGCTACGAGCAGTACTTC.